The TCR beta chain under discussion was sequenced for a study of cytomegalovirus exposure and HLA in healthy donors. Study-wide results and caveats: Relative to equally common others, HLA-associated TCR beta chains showed greater clonal expansion in a later analysis.

CDR3 size: 14 residues. V was shortened by 0 bases and J by 0 bases, with 6 bases between the two germline ends. CDR1 SGHAT and CDR2 FQNNGV come from the germline V gene. PCR employed 60 Vbeta and 13 Jbeta primers. Produced via immunoSEQ multiplex PCR; TCRdb's table is partial and in-frame only. The table has under 150,000 clones, around 84% seen once. This clone was counted between two and nine times. Its antigen is not known. The sequencing input was PBMCs. The TCR was taken from a woman in her thirties or forties in good health and CMV-seronegative. The V call is TRBV11-2, the J call TRBJ2-7; TRBD1 might be the D (5 bases). The CDR3 DNA follows: TGTGCCAGCAGCTTAGAACAGGACTCCTACGAGCAGTACTTC. Its translation is CASSLEQDSYEQYF.